This T cell receptor beta chain was recorded in a study of blood T cell repertoires in COVID-19. Study information: Researchers got acute and convalescent COVID-19 samples from the United States, Italy and Spain. The analysed material was cDNA or gDNA that came from T cells, B-cell-depleted T cells, or PBMCs.

The germline gives CDR1 ENHRY, CDR2 SYGVKD. The CDR3 length is 17 residues. V lost 0 bases, J lost 4 bases, and 4 bases stayed unmatched. In Seattle, patients joined the study during active infection and were tracked longitudinally. TCRdb's copy holds only in-frame clones and misses some; the assay was immunoSEQ multiplex PCR. The sample lists around 63,000 clones, 55% to 75% occurring once. This clone was observed a single time. The rearrangement links TRBV10-3 to TRBJ2-3, with 13 bases that match TRBD2. The clonotype comes from a woman in her sixties or seventies with COVID-19, enrolled during active disease. The sequencing input was peripheral blood. The CDR3 region is CAISESGLAGDSDTQYF. The CDR3, as DNA: TGTGCCATCAGTGAGTCCGGACTAGCGGGAGATTCAGATACGCAGTATTTT.